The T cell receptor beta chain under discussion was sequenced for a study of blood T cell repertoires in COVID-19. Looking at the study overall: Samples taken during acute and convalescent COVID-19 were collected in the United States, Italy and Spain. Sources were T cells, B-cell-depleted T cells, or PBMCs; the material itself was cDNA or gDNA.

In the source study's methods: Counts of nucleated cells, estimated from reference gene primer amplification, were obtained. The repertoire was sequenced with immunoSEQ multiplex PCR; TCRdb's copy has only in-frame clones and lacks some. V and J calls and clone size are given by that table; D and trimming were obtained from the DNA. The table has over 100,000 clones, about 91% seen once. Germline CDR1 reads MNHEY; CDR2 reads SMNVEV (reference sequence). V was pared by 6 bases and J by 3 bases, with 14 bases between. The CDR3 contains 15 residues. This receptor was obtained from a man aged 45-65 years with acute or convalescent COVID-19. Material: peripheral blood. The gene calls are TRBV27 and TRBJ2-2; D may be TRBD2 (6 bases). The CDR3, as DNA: TGTGCCAGCAGATTTGCGGGGAAGGACACCGGGGAGCTGTTTTTT. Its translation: CASRFAGKDTGELFF.